This T cell receptor (beta chain) was profiled in a study of technical replicates of blood from a handful of donors. CDR1 WNHNN and CDR2 SYGVQD come from the germline V gene (reference sequence). The V end lost 4 bases, the J end lost 0 bases, and 6 bases lay between the germline ends. The CDR3 contains 13 residues. Data came from immunoSEQ multiplex PCR; TCRdb stores just in-frame clones and leaves some out. The sample holds some 93,000 clones, roughly 96% seen once. The V and J genes are TRBV10-1 and TRBJ1-1; no firm D call. The sequenced sample was T cells isolated from PBMCs. This sequence was found in a human donor in good health. CDR3 nucleotide sequence: TGCGCCAGCAGTGGGTCCATGAACACTGAAGCTTTCTTT. Translated: CASSGSMNTEAFF.